These 5 T cell receptor beta chains share one sample of origin, sequenced in a study of human T cells and chemical hapten exposure. Time point indicated: patch test 3, about 24 weeks after DPC sensitization. The treatment: therapeutic diphenylcyclopropenone sensitization with weekly scalp DPC. TCRdb processed the RACE reads anew with MiXCR; each CDR3 protein has one entry. The table includes some 180,000 distinct CDR3 sequences, about 25% detected once. Sample: whole blood, taken in connection with sensitization to the hapten diphenylcyclopropenone (DPC). The receptors come from a woman in her thirties or forties with alopecia areata. Some clones in this sample may be carry-over from other donors' samples.

This clonotype was seen just once. This rearrangement joins TRBV3-1 to TRBJ2-5; no clear D. The germline V gene has CDR1 LGHDT and CDR2 YNNKEL (reference sequence). The CDR3 has 16 residues. V dropped 0 bases and J dropped 1 base, with 12 bases sitting between them. CDR3 in DNA: TGTGCCAGCAGCCAAGATTTAGCCAGCGTCCAAGAGACCCAGTACTTC. It is translated as CASSQDLASVQETQYF.

The genes are TRBV29-1 and TRBJ1-1, with no clear D. V was cut by 4 bases and J by 3 bases, with 12 bases left in between. This CDR3 region has 13 residues. Looked up from germline, CDR1 is SQVTM and CDR2 is ANQGSEA. The CDR3 is CSVARQTDTEAFF. As DNA, the CDR3 is TGCAGCGTTGCTCGGCAGACGGACACTGAAGCTTTCTTT. The entire variable domain, with the rest obtained from reference TRBV29-1 and TRBJ1-1, is as follows: SAVISQKPSRDICQRGTSLTIQCQVDSQVTMMFWYRQQPGQSLTLIATANQGSEATYESGFVIDKFPISRPNLTFSTLTVSNMSPEDSSIYLCSVARQTDTEAFFGQGTRLTVV.

The genes are TRBV20-1 and TRBJ1-5; perhaps TRBD1 as D (5 bases). This CDR3 has 18 residues. V lost 6 bases and J 6 bases, leaving 30 bases between the germline ends. Germline V gene lookup returns CDR1 DFQATT and CDR2 SNEGSKA (reference sequence). CDR3 residues: CSASEGPQPPRRGQPQHF. CDR3 DNA sequence: TGCAGTGCCTCAGAGGGGCCCCAACCACCTCGCCGAGGTCAGCCCCAGCATTTT.

This clonotype showed up just a few times. The genes are TRBV5-6 and TRBJ1-5; D unresolved. This CDR3 is 14 amino acids long. Germline V gives CDR1 SGHDT, CDR2 YYEEEE. Trimming removed 3 bases from V and 7 bases from J, with 14 bases in between. CDR3 nucleotides: TGTGCCAGCAGCTATAAGGGCGGAGACCAGCCCCAGCATTTT. Its translation is CASSYKGGDQPQHF.

Only a few counts were recorded for this clonotype. One end of the junction varies from germline; a read error may be responsible. The chain couples TRBV10-3 to TRBJ1-2; D remains unclear. This CDR3 has 12 amino acids. From germline, CDR1 is ENHRY and CDR2 SYGVKD. The CDR3 DNA sequence: TGTGTCATCGGGTCGGATCGCTATGGCTACACCTTC. The encoded protein is CVIGSDRYGYTF.